Presented here are 17 T cell receptor beta chains from one specimen sequenced in a study of blood T cell repertoires in COVID-19. This table comes from immunoSEQ multiplex PCR, and its TCRdb copy is limited to in-frame clones, with some not included. Among roughly 400,000 clones listed, less than 95% were seen once. Sequencing was carried out using PBMCs or T cells enriched from blood (not recorded which). These receptors were collected from a man aged 18 to 30 who had recovered from COVID-19.

V is TRBV5-1 and J is TRBJ2-5; D is possibly TRBD1 (5 bases). CDR3 length equals 14 residues. Germline V CDR1 and CDR2: SGHRS, YFSETQ. Trimming removed 0 bases at V and 1 base at J, with 7 bases between. The CDR3 region has the DNA TGCGCCAGCAGCTTGGTCCAGGGCCAAGAGACCCAGTACTTC. Its translation is CASSLVQGQETQYF.

The chain links TRBV2 to TRBJ1-2, with D tentatively TRBD1 (5 bases). Germline V lookup: CDR1 SNHLY, CDR2 FYNNEI. V was pared by 2 bases and J by 2 bases, with 21 bases between. The length of the CDR3 is 18 residues. The CDR3 nucleotides are TGTGCCAGCAGTGAACAGACGAAAATGATCAGGGTAAACTATGGCTACACCTTC. Its protein is CASSEQTKMIRVNYGYTF.

The V gene is TRBV7-9, the J gene TRBJ1-1; the D gene is possibly TRBD1 (5 bases). The CDR3 loop spans 15 amino acids. Trimming removed 5 bases at V and 3 bases at J, with 16 bases between. The germline V gene has CDR1 SEHNR and CDR2 FQNEAQ (reference sequence). CDR3 coding DNA: TGTGCCAGCAGCGCCAGACAGTATGGGGACACTGAAGCTTTCTTT. Translated, it gives CASSARQYGDTEAFF.

This clone was seen more than once but under ten times. The rearrangement links TRBV9 to TRBJ2-1, with D possibly being TRBD2 (5 bases). The CDR3 is 16 residues long. The germline V gene has CDR1 SGDLS and CDR2 YYNGEE. Trimming took 0 bases from V and 0 from J, leaving 10 bases between them. The CDR3 bases are TGTGCCAGCAGCGTAGGTGTGGGGAGCTCCTACAATGAGCAGTTCTTC. Amino acid sequence: CASSVGVGSSYNEQFF. Filled out from reference TRBV9 and TRBJ2-1, the complete variable domain reads DSGVTQTPKHLITATGQRVTLRCSPRSGDLSVYWYQQSLDQGLQFLIQYYNGEERAKGNILERFSAQQFPDLHSELNLSSLELGDSALYFCASSVGVGSSYNEQFFGPGTRLTVL.

V usage is TRBV19 and J usage is TRBJ1-1, with unresolved D. Per germline, CDR1 LNHDA and CDR2 SQIVND (reference sequence). CDR3 size: 12 residues. Trimming stripped 2 bases from V and 6 bases from J, with 7 bases between. As DNA, the CDR3 is TGTGCCAGTAGTATAATAGTTGCTGAAGCTTTCTTT. Residues: CASSIIVAEAFF.

This clone was seen a handful of times. In the same sample, other DNA sequences code for this CDR3. The V call is TRBV28, the J call TRBJ2-7; no definite D call. The ends were cut back, 5 bases at V and 2 bases at J, with 10 bases in the middle. This CDR3 comprises 13 residues. Germline V gene lookup returns CDR1 MDHEN and CDR2 SYDVKM. CDR3 DNA sequence: TGTGCCAGCAGTACCCCGCGCCCCTACGAGCAGTACTTC. Protein: CASSTPRPYEQYF.

CDR3 DNA sequence: TGTGCCAGCAGCCCAGTTCGACAGGGAGAAAGGGGCGCCTACGAGCAGTACTTC. Translated: CASSPVRQGERGAYEQYF. The J gene is TRBJ2-7, the V gene TRBV5-4; TRBD1 matches at 7 bases. The V gene's germline CDR1 is SGHNT and CDR2 YYREEE (reference sequence). Trimming at V came to 4 bases and at J to 2 bases, leaving 18 bases not matched to a gene. The CDR3 contains 18 residues. The full variable domain, completed using reference TRBV5-4 and TRBJ2-7, is ETGVTQSPTHLIKTRGQQVTLRCSSQSGHNTVSWYQQALGQGPQFIFQYYREEENGRGNFPPRFSGLQFPNYSSELNVNALELDDSALYLCASSPVRQGERGAYEQYFGPGTRLTVT.

The rearrangement joins TRBV13 to TRBJ2-3, with D tentatively TRBD1 (7 bases). Trimming took off 3 bases at V and 0 bases at J, with 19 bases between the two ends. CDR3 length: 18 amino acids. Germline CDR1 reads PRHDT; CDR2 reads FYEKMQ (reference sequence). This chain's CDR3 is CASSFYRGDSTSTDTQYF. Here the CDR3 DNA reads TGTGCCAGCAGCTTTTATAGGGGGGACAGCACTAGCACAGATACGCAGTATTTT.

The chain links TRBV7-9 to TRBJ1-3; D ambiguous. This CDR3 has 14 amino acids. Per germline, CDR1 SEHNR and CDR2 FQNEAQ (reference sequence). The V end lost 5 bases, the J end lost 1 base, and 9 bases lay between the germline ends. The CDR3 loop is CASSPTESGNTIYF. The CDR3 nucleotides read TGTGCCAGCAGCCCTACAGAGTCTGGAAACACCATATATTTT.

This chain uses TRBV7-9 with TRBJ2-1; D gene uncertain. This CDR3 has 14 residues. Trimming removed 7 bases at V and 0 bases at J, with 10 bases between. CDR1 and CDR2 (germline): SEHNR, FQNEAQ (reference sequence). The CDR3 loop reads CASTTYSSYNEQFF. The CDR3, as DNA: TGTGCCAGCACTACATACAGCTCCTACAATGAGCAGTTCTTC.

This clone appeared once. This rearrangement joins TRBV6-5 to TRBJ1-2, with D perhaps TRBD1 (6 bases). V was cut by 2 bases and J by 8 bases, with 18 bases left in between. The CDR3 consists of 15 residues. Looked up from germline, CDR1 is MNHEY and CDR2 is SVGAGI. This CDR3 is CASSYTAAQGEGYTF. The CDR3 nucleotides are TGTGCCAGCAGTTACACGGCGGCACAGGGCGAGGGCTACACCTTC.

This chain uses TRBV7-9 with TRBJ2-1; the D gene is possibly TRBD1 (6 bases). CDR1 is SEHNR, CDR2 FQNEAQ, per germline (reference sequence). The V end lost 5 bases, the J end lost 6 bases, and 11 bases lay between the germline ends. The CDR3 consists of 13 residues. The CDR3 sequence is CASSNQGGNEQFF. The CDR3 nucleotides read TGTGCCAGCAGCAATCAAGGGGGCAATGAGCAGTTCTTC. Full variable domain (rest looked up from reference TRBV7-9 and TRBJ2-1): DTGVSQNPRHKITKRGQNVTFRCDPISEHNRLYWYRQTLGQGPEFLTYFQNEAQLEKSRLLSDRFSAERPKGSFSTLEIQRTEQGDSAMYLCASSNQGGNEQFFGPGTRLTVL.

The chain employs TRBV18 and TRBJ1-2; 7 bases map to TRBD1. The CDR3 extends over 14 amino acids. The germline V gene encodes CDR1 KGHSH and CDR2 LQKENI. Germline trimming cut 5 bases from V and 4 bases from J; bases unmatched to any gene: 7. CDR3 amino acids: CASSTGTAIYGYTF. The CDR3 region has the DNA TGTGCCAGCTCAACCGGGACAGCCATCTATGGCTACACCTTC.

This clone has just a few counts. The chain combines TRBV24-1 with TRBJ2-7; 7 bases are a match to TRBD1. The length of the CDR3 is 13 residues. CDR1 and CDR2 from the germline V gene are KGHDR and SFDVKD. Trimming at V came to 9 bases and at J to 5 bases, leaving 9 bases not matched to a gene. Here the CDR3 reads CATVGHRGHEQYF. The CDR3 DNA reads TGTGCCACCGTAGGGCACAGGGGCCACGAGCAGTACTTC.

The rearrangement links TRBV7-6 to TRBJ1-3; D remains ambiguous. V gave up 5 bases and J gave up 5 bases, with 16 bases separating them. The CDR3 totals 15 residues. Looked up from germline, CDR1 is SGHVS and CDR2 is FNYEAQ. Here the CDR3 DNA reads TGTGCCAGCAGCCCCGGGGTAGGGAATAGAAACACCATATATTTT. This encodes CASSPGVGNRNTIYF.

The V and J genes are TRBV9 and TRBJ1-1, with D possibly TRBD1 on 5 matching bases. The length of the CDR3 is 14 residues. Trimming stripped 0 bases from V and 11 bases from J, with 17 bases between. Germline V CDR1 and CDR2: SGDLS, YYNGEE. CDR3 coding DNA: TGTGCCAGCAGCGTAGAGCCCCAGGAGGGGTTGGCTTTCTTT. This gives the protein CASSVEPQEGLAFF. The complete variable domain, with remaining parts taken from reference TRBV9 and TRBJ1-1, reads DSGVTQTPKHLITATGQRVTLRCSPRSGDLSVYWYQQSLDQGLQFLIQYYNGEERAKGNILERFSAQQFPDLHSELNLSSLELGDSALYFCASSVEPQEGLAFFGQGTRLTVV.

The chain is built from TRBV6-5 and TRBJ1-3, with D maybe TRBD1 (6 bases). Trimming stripped 10 bases from V and 0 bases from J, with 13 bases between. The germline V gene encodes CDR1 MNHEY and CDR2 SVGAGI. The length of the CDR3 is 14 residues. CDR3 residues: CAITDSFSGNTIYF. In DNA form, the CDR3 reads TGTGCCATTACGGACAGCTTCTCTGGAAACACCATATATTTT.